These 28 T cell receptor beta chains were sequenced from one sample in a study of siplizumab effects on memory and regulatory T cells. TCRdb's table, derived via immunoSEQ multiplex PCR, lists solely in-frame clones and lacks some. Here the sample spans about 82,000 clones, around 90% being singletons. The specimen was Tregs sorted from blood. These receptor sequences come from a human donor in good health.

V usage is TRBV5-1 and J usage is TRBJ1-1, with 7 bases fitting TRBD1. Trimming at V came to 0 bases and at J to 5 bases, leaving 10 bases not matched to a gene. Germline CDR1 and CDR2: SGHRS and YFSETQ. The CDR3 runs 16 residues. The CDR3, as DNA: TGCGCCAGCAGCTTGGTAGTAAGTAGGGGGCGGACTGAAGCTTTCTTT. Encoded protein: CASSLVVSRGRTEAFF. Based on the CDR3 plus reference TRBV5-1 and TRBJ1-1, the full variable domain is KAGVTQTPRYLIKTRGQQVTLSCSPISGHRSVSWYQQTPGQGLQFLFEYFSETQRNKGNFPGRFSGRQFSNSRSEMNVSTLELGDSALYLCASSLVVSRGRTEAFFGQGTRLTVV.

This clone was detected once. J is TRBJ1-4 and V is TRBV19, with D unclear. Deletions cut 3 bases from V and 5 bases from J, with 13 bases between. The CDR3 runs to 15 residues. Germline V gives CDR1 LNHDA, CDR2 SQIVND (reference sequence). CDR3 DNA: TGTGCCAGTAGTATTACGGTCTCCCAGAATGAAAAACTGTTTTTT. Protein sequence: CASSITVSQNEKLFF.

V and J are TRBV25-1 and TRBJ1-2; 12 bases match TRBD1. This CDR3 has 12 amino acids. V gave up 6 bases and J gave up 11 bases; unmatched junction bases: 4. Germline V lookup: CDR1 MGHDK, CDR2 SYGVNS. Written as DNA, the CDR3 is TGTGCCAGCAGCCAGGGACAGGGGGCGTACACCTTC. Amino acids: CASSQGQGAYTF.

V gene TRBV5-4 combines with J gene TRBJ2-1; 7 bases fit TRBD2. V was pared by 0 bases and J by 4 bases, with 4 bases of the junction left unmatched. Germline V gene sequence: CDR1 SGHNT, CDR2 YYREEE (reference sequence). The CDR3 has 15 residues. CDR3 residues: CASSLGGGLYNEQFF. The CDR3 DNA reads TGTGCCAGCAGCTTGGGCGGGGGACTATACAATGAGCAGTTCTTC.

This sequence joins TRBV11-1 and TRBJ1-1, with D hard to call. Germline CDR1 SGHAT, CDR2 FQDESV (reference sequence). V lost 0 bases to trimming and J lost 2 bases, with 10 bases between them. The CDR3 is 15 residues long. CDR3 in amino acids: CASSLAGFSNTEAFF. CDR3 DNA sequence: TGTGCCAGCAGCTTAGCAGGGTTCTCCAACACTGAAGCTTTCTTT.

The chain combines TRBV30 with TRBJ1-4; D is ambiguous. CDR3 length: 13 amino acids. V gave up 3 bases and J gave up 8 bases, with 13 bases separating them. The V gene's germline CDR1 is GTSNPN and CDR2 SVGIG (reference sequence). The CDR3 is CAWRKGWREKLFF. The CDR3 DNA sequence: TGTGCCTGGAGGAAAGGGTGGAGAGAAAAACTGTTTTTT.

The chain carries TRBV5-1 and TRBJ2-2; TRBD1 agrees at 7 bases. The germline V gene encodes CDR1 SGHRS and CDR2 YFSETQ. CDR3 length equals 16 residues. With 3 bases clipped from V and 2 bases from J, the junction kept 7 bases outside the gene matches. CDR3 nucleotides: TGCGCCAGCAGCTCGACAGGGAATCGCAACACCGGGGAGCTGTTTTTT. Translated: CASSSTGNRNTGELFF. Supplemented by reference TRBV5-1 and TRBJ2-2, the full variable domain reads KAGVTQTPRYLIKTRGQQVTLSCSPISGHRSVSWYQQTPGQGLQFLFEYFSETQRNKGNFPGRFSGRQFSNSRSEMNVSTLELGDSALYLCASSSTGNRNTGELFFGEGSRLTVL.

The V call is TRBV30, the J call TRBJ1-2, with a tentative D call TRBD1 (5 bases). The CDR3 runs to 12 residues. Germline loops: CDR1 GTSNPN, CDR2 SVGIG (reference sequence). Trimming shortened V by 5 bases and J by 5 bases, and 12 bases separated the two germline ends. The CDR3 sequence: CAWVTVLYGYTF. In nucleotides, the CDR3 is TGTGCCTGGGTGACAGTCCTTTATGGCTACACCTTC. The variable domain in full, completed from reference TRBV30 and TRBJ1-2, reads SQTIHQWPATLVQPVGSPLSLECTVEGTSNPNLYWYRQAAGRGLQLLFYSVGIGQISSEVPQNLSASRPQDRQFILSSKKLLLSDSGFYLCAWVTVLYGYTFGSGTRLTVV.

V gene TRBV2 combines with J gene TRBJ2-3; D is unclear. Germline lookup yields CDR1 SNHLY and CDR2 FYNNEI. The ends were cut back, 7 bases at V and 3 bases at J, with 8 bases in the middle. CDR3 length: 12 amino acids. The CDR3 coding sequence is TGTGCCAGCAATCCCCGGACAGATACGCAGTATTTT. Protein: CASNPRTDTQYF.

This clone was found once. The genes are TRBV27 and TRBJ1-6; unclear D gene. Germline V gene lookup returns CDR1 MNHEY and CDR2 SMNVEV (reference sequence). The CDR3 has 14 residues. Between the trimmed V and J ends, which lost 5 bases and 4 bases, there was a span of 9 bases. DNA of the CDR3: TGTGCCAGCAGTACCCTAGCTTATAATTCACCCCTCCACTTT. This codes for CASSTLAYNSPLHF.

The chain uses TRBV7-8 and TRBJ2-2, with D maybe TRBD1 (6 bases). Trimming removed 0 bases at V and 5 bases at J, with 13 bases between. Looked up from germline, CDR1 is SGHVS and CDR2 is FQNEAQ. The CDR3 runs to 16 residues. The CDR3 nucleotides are TGTGCCAGCAGCTTAGCCGGACAGACAATGACCGGGGAGCTGTTTTTT. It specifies CASSLAGQTMTGELFF.

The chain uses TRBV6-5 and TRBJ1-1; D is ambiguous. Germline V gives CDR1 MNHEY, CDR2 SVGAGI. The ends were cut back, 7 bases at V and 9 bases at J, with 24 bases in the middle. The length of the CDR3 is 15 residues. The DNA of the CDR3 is TGTGCCAGCACCCCCGCGGTGGGAGGTAAATTGAAAGCTTTCTTT. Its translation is CASTPAVGGKLKAFF.

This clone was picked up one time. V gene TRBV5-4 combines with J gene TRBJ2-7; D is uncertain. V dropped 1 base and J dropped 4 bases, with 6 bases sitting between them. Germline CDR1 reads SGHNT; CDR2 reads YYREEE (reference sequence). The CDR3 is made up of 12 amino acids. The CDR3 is CASSLQGYEQYF. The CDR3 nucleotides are TGTGCCAGCAGCTTGCAAGGGTACGAGCAGTACTTC.

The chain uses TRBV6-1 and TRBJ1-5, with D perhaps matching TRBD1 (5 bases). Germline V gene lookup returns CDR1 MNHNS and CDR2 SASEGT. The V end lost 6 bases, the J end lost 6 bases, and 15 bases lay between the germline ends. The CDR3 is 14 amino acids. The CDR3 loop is CASRLTAPGQPQHF. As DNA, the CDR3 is TGTGCCAGCAGATTGACAGCGCCCGGTCAGCCCCAGCATTTT.

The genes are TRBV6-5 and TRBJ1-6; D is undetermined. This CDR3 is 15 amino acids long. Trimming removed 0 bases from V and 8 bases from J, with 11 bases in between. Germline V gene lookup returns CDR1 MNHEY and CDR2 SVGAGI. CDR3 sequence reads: CASSYSSGIDSPLHF. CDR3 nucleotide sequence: TGTGCCAGCAGTTACTCGAGCGGTATTGATTCACCCCTCCACTTT.

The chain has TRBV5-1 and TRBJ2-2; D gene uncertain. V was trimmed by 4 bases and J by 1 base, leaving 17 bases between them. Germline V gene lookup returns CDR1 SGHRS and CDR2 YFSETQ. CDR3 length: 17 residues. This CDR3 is CASSAIQPGQNTGELFF. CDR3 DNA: TGCGCCAGCAGCGCGATACAACCCGGGCAGAACACCGGGGAGCTGTTTTTT. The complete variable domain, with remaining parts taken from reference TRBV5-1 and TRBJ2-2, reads KAGVTQTPRYLIKTRGQQVTLSCSPISGHRSVSWYQQTPGQGLQFLFEYFSETQRNKGNFPGRFSGRQFSNSRSEMNVSTLELGDSALYLCASSAIQPGQNTGELFFGEGSRLTVL.

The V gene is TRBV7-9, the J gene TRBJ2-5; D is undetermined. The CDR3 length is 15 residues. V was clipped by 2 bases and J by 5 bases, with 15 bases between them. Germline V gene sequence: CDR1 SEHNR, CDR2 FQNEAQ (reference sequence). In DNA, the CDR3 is TGTGCCAGCAGCTTACGTCATAAACTCGAGGAGACCCAGTACTTC. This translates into CASSLRHKLEETQYF.

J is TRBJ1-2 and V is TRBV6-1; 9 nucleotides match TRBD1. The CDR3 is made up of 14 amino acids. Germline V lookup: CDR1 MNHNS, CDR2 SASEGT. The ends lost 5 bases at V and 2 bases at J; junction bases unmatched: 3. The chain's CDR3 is CASSLQGANYGYTF. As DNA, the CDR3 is TGTGCCAGCAGTTTACAGGGGGCGAACTATGGCTACACCTTC.

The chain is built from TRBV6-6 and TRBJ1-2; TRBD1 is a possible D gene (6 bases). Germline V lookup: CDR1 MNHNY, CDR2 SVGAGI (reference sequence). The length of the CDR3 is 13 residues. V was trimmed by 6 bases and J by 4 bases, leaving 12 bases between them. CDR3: CASRGGQRYGYTF. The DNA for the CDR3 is TGTGCCAGCAGGGGCGGACAGCGCTATGGCTACACCTTC.

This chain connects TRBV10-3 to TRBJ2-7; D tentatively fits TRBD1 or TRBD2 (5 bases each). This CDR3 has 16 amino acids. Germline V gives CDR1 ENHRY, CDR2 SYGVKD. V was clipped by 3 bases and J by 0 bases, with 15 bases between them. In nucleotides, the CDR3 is TGTGCCATCAGTGATCCCGGGACGGTGAGCTCCTACGAGCAGTACTTC. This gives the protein CAISDPGTVSSYEQYF.

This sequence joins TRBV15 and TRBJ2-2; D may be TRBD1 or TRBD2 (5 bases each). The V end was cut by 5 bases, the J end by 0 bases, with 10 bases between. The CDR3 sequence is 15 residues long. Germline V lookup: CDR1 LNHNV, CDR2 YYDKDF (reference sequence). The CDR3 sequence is CATSRDLSNTGELFF. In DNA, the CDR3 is TGTGCCACCAGCCGGGACCTATCGAACACCGGGGAGCTGTTTTTT.

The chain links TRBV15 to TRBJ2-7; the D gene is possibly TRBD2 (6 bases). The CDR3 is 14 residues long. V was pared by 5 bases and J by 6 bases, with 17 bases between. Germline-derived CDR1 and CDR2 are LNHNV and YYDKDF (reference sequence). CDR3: CATSSYVGGGEQYF. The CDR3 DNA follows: TGTGCCACCAGCTCCTACGTTGGGGGAGGCGAGCAGTACTTC.

CDR3 nucleotide sequence: TGTGCCAGCGGTGCCGGGGGTGAGCAGTACTTC. Amino acid sequence: CASGAGGEQYF. This chain joins TRBV27 and TRBJ2-7; a possible D gene is TRBD2 (6 bases). There are 11 residues in the CDR3. Per germline, CDR1 MNHEY and CDR2 SMNVEV (reference sequence). Trimming took 8 bases from V and 7 from J, leaving 12 bases between them.

This chain's CDR3 is CASSLMAGPLYEQYF. The CDR3 nucleotides are TGCGCCAGCAGCTTGATGGCGGGGCCGCTCTACGAGCAGTACTTC. V is TRBV5-1 and J is TRBJ2-7; weak D call: TRBD2 (6 bases). V lost 1 base and J 3 bases, leaving 14 bases between the germline ends. Germline V gene lookup returns CDR1 SGHRS and CDR2 YFSETQ. The CDR3 extends over 15 amino acids. Together with reference TRBV5-1 and TRBJ2-7, the CDR3 gives the full variable domain: KAGVTQTPRYLIKTRGQQVTLSCSPISGHRSVSWYQQTPGQGLQFLFEYFSETQRNKGNFPGRFSGRQFSNSRSEMNVSTLELGDSALYLCASSLMAGPLYEQYFGPGTRLTVT.

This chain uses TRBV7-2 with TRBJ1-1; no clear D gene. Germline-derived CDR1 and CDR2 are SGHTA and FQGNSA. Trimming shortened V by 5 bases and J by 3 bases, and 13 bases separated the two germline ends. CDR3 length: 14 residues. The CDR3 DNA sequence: TGTGCCAGCAGCCGACTGTTACAGCACACTGAAGCTTTCTTT. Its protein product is CASSRLLQHTEAFF.

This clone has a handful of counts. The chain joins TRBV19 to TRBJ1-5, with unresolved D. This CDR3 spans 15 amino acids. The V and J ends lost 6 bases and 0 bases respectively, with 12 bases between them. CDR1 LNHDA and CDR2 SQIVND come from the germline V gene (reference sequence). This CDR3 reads CASRASAYSNQPQHF. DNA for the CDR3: TGTGCCAGTAGGGCCAGCGCTTATAGCAATCAGCCCCAGCATTTT.

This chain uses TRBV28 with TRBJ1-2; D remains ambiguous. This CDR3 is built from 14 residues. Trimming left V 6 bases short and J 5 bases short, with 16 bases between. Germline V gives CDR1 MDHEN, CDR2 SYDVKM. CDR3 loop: CASSANTMGYGYTF. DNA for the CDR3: TGTGCCAGCAGCGCAAACACGATGGGGTATGGCTACACCTTC.

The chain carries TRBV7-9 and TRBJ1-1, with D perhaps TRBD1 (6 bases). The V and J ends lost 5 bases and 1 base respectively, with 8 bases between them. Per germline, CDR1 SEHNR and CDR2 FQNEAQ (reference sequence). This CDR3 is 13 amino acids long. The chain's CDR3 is CASSQGRNTEAFF. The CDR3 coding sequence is TGTGCCAGCAGCCAGGGGAGGAACACTGAAGCTTTCTTT. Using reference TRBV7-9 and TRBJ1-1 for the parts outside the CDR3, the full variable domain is DTGVSQNPRHKITKRGQNVTFRCDPISEHNRLYWYRQTLGQGPEFLTYFQNEAQLEKSRLLSDRFSAERPKGSFSTLEIQRTEQGDSAMYLCASSQGRNTEAFFGQGTRLTVV.